One T cell receptor beta chain is described in this entry. Its antigen remains unidentified. The J segment lost 9 bases and the V segment lost 6 bases, leaving 9 bases of the junction unmatched. This CDR3 has 14 residues. CDR1 and CDR2 (germline): MRHNA, SNTAGT. The PCR was carried out with 60 Vbeta primers and 13 Jbeta primers. Assay: immunoSEQ multiplex PCR; the TCRdb copy retains only in-frame clones and omits some. The data hold under 80,000 clones, with approximately 71% observed a single time. This sample is drawn from a study of cytomegalovirus exposure and HLA in healthy donors. Study overall: Earlier, approximately 190 million T cells were analyzed, and some 120 million unique TCR beta sequences were found among them.

Study-level points and caveats: Within the data, a cluster of highly shared sequence variants was likely a sequencing artifact. A later analysis showed HLA-associated TCR beta chains outstripping equally common others in clonal expansion.

This chain joins TRBV6-4 and TRBJ1-1; the match to TRBD1 covers 11 bases. Sequenced input: PBMCs. This receptor was obtained from a woman in her 30s in good health and CMV-seronegative. The CDR3 sequence is CASSESPDRGQAFF. The CDR3 DNA follows: TGTGCCAGCAGCGAGAGCCCGGACAGGGGGCAAGCTTTCTTT.